Below, 11 T cell receptor beta chains from the same sample are listed, as sequenced in a study of shared clonotypes between healthy human individuals. Sequencing used immunoSEQ multiplex PCR; TCRdb keeps in-frame clones, though not all of them. This repertoire shows 550,000 to 850,000 clones, 74% found once; its top ten account for less than 2%. Sequenced: memory CD4+ T cells sorted from blood. Noted subset: CD45RA-negative fraction. The source is a woman in her 30s in good health.

The gene calls are TRBV5-1 and TRBJ1-4; a possible D gene is TRBD1 (5 bases). CDR1 SGHRS and CDR2 YFSETQ come from the germline V gene. V lost 2 bases and J 8 bases, leaving 13 bases between the germline ends. The CDR3 extends over 14 amino acids. CDR3 region: CASSFSGGGEKLFF. As DNA, the CDR3 is TGCGCCAGCAGCTTTAGTGGGGGAGGAGAAAAACTGTTTTTT. Combining the CDR3 with reference TRBV5-1 and TRBJ1-4 gives the whole variable domain KAGVTQTPRYLIKTRGQQVTLSCSPISGHRSVSWYQQTPGQGLQFLFEYFSETQRNKGNFPGRFSGRQFSNSRSEMNVSTLELGDSALYLCASSFSGGGEKLFFGSGTQLSVL.

CDR3: CASARIAGLGTGELFF. In DNA, the CDR3 is TGCGCCAGCGCCCGCATCGCAGGTCTGGGCACCGGGGAGCTGTTTTTT. The chain links TRBV4-1 to TRBJ2-2; D not resolved. In germline, CDR1 is MGHRA, CDR2 YSYEKL. The CDR3 totals 16 residues. V lost 8 bases to trimming and J lost 4 bases, with 20 bases between them.

This rearrangement joins TRBV5-1 to TRBJ1-3, with D maybe TRBD1 (6 bases). Germline V gene lookup returns CDR1 SGHRS and CDR2 YFSETQ. The CDR3 totals 16 residues. Between the trimmed V and J ends, which lost 5 bases and 4 bases, there was a span of 19 bases. CDR3 in DNA: TGCGCCAGCAGTGAAATCGGGGGCAGGGACGGAAACACCATATATTTT. It specifies CASSEIGGRDGNTIYF. The full variable domain, with the rest looked up from reference TRBV5-1 and TRBJ1-3, is KAGVTQTPRYLIKTRGQQVTLSCSPISGHRSVSWYQQTPGQGLQFLFEYFSETQRNKGNFPGRFSGRQFSNSRSEMNVSTLELGDSALYLCASSEIGGRDGNTIYFGEGSWLTVV.

This chain links TRBV7-2 with TRBJ1-3, with 7 bases that match TRBD1. This CDR3 contains 15 residues. The germline V gene encodes CDR1 SGHTA and CDR2 FQGNSA. J lost 1 base, V lost 4 bases, and 4 bases had no gene match. The chain's CDR3 is CASSWRQGSGNTIYF. CDR3 nucleotides: TGTGCCAGCAGCTGGAGACAGGGTTCTGGAAACACCATATATTTT.

The V and J genes are TRBV11-1 and TRBJ2-5; D possibly corresponds to TRBD1 (5 bases). CDR1 is SGHAT and CDR2 is FQDESV in the germline V gene (reference sequence). CDR3 size: 14 residues. V gave up 5 bases and J gave up 5 bases, with 15 bases separating them. DNA of the CDR3: TGTGCCAGCAGCCAAGGGGTGGTTTCGGAGACCCAGTACTTC. Translation: CASSQGVVSETQYF. The entire variable domain, with the rest obtained from reference TRBV11-1 and TRBJ2-5, is as follows: EAEVAQSPRYKITEKSQAVAFWCDPISGHATLYWYRQILGQGPELLVQFQDESVVDDSQLPKDRFSAERLKGVDSTLKIQPAELGDSAMYLCASSQGVVSETQYFGPGTRLLVL.

This sequence joins TRBV5-1 and TRBJ2-1; 10 bases are shared with TRBD2. The CDR3 length is 15 residues. The V segment lost 2 bases and the J segment 2 bases; nucleotides outside the gene matches: 1. Germline CDR1 and CDR2: SGHRS and YFSETQ. The CDR3 DNA follows: TGCGCCAGCAGCTTTACTAGCGGGACCTACAATGAGCAGTTCTTC. Encoded protein: CASSFTSGTYNEQFF.

This chain connects TRBV7-2 to TRBJ2-7; 7 bases map to TRBD2. CDR1 is SGHTA and CDR2 is FQGNSA in the germline V gene. Germline trimming cut 3 bases from V and 5 bases from J; bases unmatched to any gene: 13. The CDR3 has 16 amino acids. CDR3 residues: CASSFPGGFLFHEQYF. CDR3 sequence (DNA): TGTGCCAGCAGCTTCCCCGGGGGGTTCTTATTCCACGAGCAGTACTTC. Using reference TRBV7-2 and TRBJ2-7 for the parts outside the CDR3, the full variable domain is GAGVSQSPSNKVTEKGKDVELRCDPISGHTALYWYRQSLGQGLEFLIYFQGNSAPDKSGLPSDRFSAERTGGSVSTLTIQRTQQEDSAVYLCASSFPGGFLFHEQYFGPGTRLTVT.

The rearrangement links TRBV4-1 to TRBJ2-6; D remains unclear. The CDR3 extends over 19 amino acids. With 1 base removed from V and 3 bases from J, the gap between germline ends came to 19 bases. From germline, CDR1 is MGHRA and CDR2 YSYEKL. The CDR3 is CASSQGASIIGVGANVLTF. The CDR3 coding sequence is TGCGCCAGCAGCCAAGGAGCAAGCATCATAGGTGTTGGGGCCAACGTCCTGACTTTC.

This clone was recorded only once. Other DNA sequences of this sample code for an identical CDR3. The rearrangement links TRBV5-1 to TRBJ2-1; D gene uncertain. The CDR3 is 15 amino acids. Between the trimmed V and J ends, which lost 1 base and 0 bases, there was a span of 8 bases. CDR1 is SGHRS and CDR2 is YFSETQ in the germline V gene. CDR3 region: CASSLTVSSYNEQFF. The CDR3 nucleotides read TGCGCCAGCAGCTTGACAGTGAGCTCCTACAATGAGCAGTTCTTC.

DNA of the CDR3: TGTGCCACTGCACGGACTCTTAGCTCCTACGAGCAGTACTTC. Translating gives CATARTLSSYEQYF. The chain has TRBV19 and TRBJ2-7; perhaps TRBD2 as D (5 bases). CDR1 is LNHDA and CDR2 is SQIVND in the germline V gene (reference sequence). The V end lost 10 bases, the J end lost 0 bases, and 16 bases lay between the germline ends. This CDR3 spans 14 amino acids.

V and J are TRBV6-1 and TRBJ1-5; a possible D gene is TRBD1 (5 bases). The germline V gene encodes CDR1 MNHNS and CDR2 SASEGT. The germline V and J ends were trimmed by 6 bases and 9 bases, with 21 bases remaining between them. The CDR3 consists of 15 residues. The CDR3 here is CASSEIRDFGLPQHF. CDR3 coding DNA: TGTGCCAGCAGCGAAATAAGGGACTTCGGTCTGCCCCAGCATTTT.